These T cell receptor beta chains were read from a single sample in a study of cytomegalovirus exposure and HLA in healthy donors. Assay: immunoSEQ multiplex PCR; the TCRdb copy retains only in-frame clones and omits some. The table has about 130,000 clones, 80% seen once. The sample comprised PBMCs. All receptors derive from a woman between 35 and 50 years old in good health and CMV-seronegative. The CDR3 runs from the conserved cysteine through the conserved F or W. Each record gives: V gene, clone size, D gene, J gene, CDR3 DNA, CDR3 protein. The D gene is left open where the match is weak. Expanded clones are given a class, and other clones once, few, many or no size at all.

v_call: TRBV5-1; clone_size: few; d_call: .; j_call: TRBJ2-7; cdr3_nt: TGCGCCAGCAGGGCTCAAACCTACGAGCAGTACTTC; cdr3_aa: CASRAQTYEQYF
v_call: TRBV2; clone_size: .; d_call: TRBD1; j_call: TRBJ1-2; cdr3_nt: TGTGCCAGCAGTGAGGGCCTGACAGGGTCGAACTATGGCTACACCTTC; cdr3_aa: CASSEGLTGSNYGYTF
v_call: TRBV7-2; clone_size: .; d_call: .; j_call: TRBJ1-5; cdr3_nt: TGTGCCAGCAGCCAACCACAGGGGCCCCAGCATTTT; cdr3_aa: CASSQPQGPQHF
v_call: TRBV25-1; clone_size: .; d_call: .; j_call: TRBJ2-7; cdr3_nt: TGTGCCAGCAGAGAGCGGAGCTCCTACGAGCAGTACTTC; cdr3_aa: CASRERSSYEQYF
v_call: TRBV29-1; clone_size: .; d_call: .; j_call: TRBJ1-1; cdr3_nt: TGCAGCGTTGGGGGCTGGGGTGGCACTGAAGCTTTCTTT; cdr3_aa: CSVGGWGGTEAFF
v_call: TRBV18; clone_size: few; d_call: TRBD1; j_call: TRBJ1-3; cdr3_nt: TGTGCCAGCTCAGGGACAGCGAAAACAGGAAACACCATATATTTT; cdr3_aa: CASSGTAKTGNTIYF
v_call: TRBV27; clone_size: .; d_call: .; j_call: TRBJ1-5; cdr3_nt: TGTGCCAGCAGTTTTCGGGGGTCGGGGAATCAGCCCCAGCATTTT; cdr3_aa: CASSFRGSGNQPQHF
v_call: TRBV5-1; clone_size: once; d_call: .; j_call: TRBJ1-2; cdr3_nt: TGCGCCAGCAGTCAGGGGACGGACTATGGCTACACCTTC; cdr3_aa: CASSQGTDYGYTF
v_call: TRBV10-1; clone_size: .; d_call: TRBD1; j_call: TRBJ1-5; cdr3_nt: TGCGCCAGCAGTGAGTCGAGGGACAGTCTTAATCAGCCCCAGCATTTT; cdr3_aa: CASSESRDSLNQPQHF
v_call: TRBV9; clone_size: .; d_call: .; j_call: TRBJ1-3; cdr3_nt: TGTGCCAGCAGCGGAGCGACAGCCTCTGGAAACACCATATATTTT; cdr3_aa: CASSGATASGNTIYF
v_call: TRBV9; clone_size: once; d_call: .; j_call: TRBJ2-5; cdr3_nt: TGTGCCAGCTCCAATTACATCGCGGTCCAAGAGACCCAGTACTTC; cdr3_aa: CASSNYIAVQETQYF
v_call: TRBV7-9; clone_size: .; d_call: TRBD1; j_call: TRBJ1-1; cdr3_nt: TGTGCCAGCAGCTCACTCGGGACAGAGGCCAACACTGAAGCTTTCTTT; cdr3_aa: CASSSLGTEANTEAFF
v_call: TRBV7-9; clone_size: .; d_call: TRBD1; j_call: TRBJ1-2; cdr3_nt: TGTGCCAGCAGCTCGACAGGGGAGGATGGCTACACCTTC; cdr3_aa: CASSSTGEDGYTF
v_call: TRBV7-9; clone_size: once; d_call: .; j_call: TRBJ2-2; cdr3_nt: TGTGCCAGCGTTTACACAGGGCAAGTCGGCACCGGGGAGCTGTTTTTT; cdr3_aa: CASVYTGQVGTGELFF
v_call: TRBV2; clone_size: .; d_call: TRBD2; j_call: TRBJ2-2; cdr3_nt: TGTGCCAGCAGTGCCCTAGCGGGGGGCGTTACCGGGGAGCTGTTTTTT; cdr3_aa: CASSALAGGVTGELFF
v_call: TRBV10-3; clone_size: .; d_call: TRBD2; j_call: TRBJ2-3; cdr3_nt: TGTGCCATCGGCCAGGGAGGACTAGCGGGGGGGCCTACGCAGTATTTT; cdr3_aa: CAIGQGGLAGGPTQYF
v_call: TRBV5-6; clone_size: .; d_call: TRBD1; j_call: TRBJ1-1; cdr3_nt: TGTGCCAGCCTTTTTCAGGGGGCATGGACTGAAGCTTTCTTT; cdr3_aa: CASLFQGAWTEAFF
v_call: TRBV5-1; clone_size: .; d_call: TRBD1; j_call: TRBJ1-1; cdr3_nt: TGCGCCAGCAGTTCTAATACAGGGGGCACTGAAGCTTTCTTT; cdr3_aa: CASSSNTGGTEAFF
v_call: TRBV29-1; clone_size: .; d_call: .; j_call: TRBJ1-5; cdr3_nt: TGCAGCGCGTCAGGGCACGGTCAGCCCCAGCATTTT; cdr3_aa: CSASGHGQPQHF
v_call: TRBV9; clone_size: .; d_call: TRBD1; j_call: TRBJ1-5; cdr3_nt: TGTGCCAGCAGCGTAGGAGGAGGGACAGGAGATCAGCCCCAGCATTTT; cdr3_aa: CASSVGGGTGDQPQHF
v_call: TRBV27; clone_size: once; d_call: TRBD1; j_call: TRBJ1-5; cdr3_nt: TGTGCCAGCAGTTCAGACAGGGGAGGTCAGCCCCAGCATTTT; cdr3_aa: CASSSDRGGQPQHF
v_call: TRBV4-3; clone_size: once; d_call: .; j_call: TRBJ2-2; cdr3_nt: TGCGCCAGCAGCCAAGATGCCCTGAGGTCGAACACCGGGGAGCTGTTTTTT; cdr3_aa: CASSQDALRSNTGELFF
v_call: TRBV4-1; clone_size: .; d_call: .; j_call: TRBJ2-5; cdr3_nt: TGCGCCAGCAGCCAAGGGACTTCGTACCAAGAGACCCAGTACTTC; cdr3_aa: CASSQGTSYQETQYF
v_call: TRBV19; clone_size: .; d_call: TRBD1; j_call: TRBJ1-2; cdr3_nt: TGTGCCAGTAGCCCCACAGGGGAGAGCGGCTACACCTTC; cdr3_aa: CASSPTGESGYTF
v_call: TRBV29-1; clone_size: .; d_call: .; j_call: TRBJ1-4; cdr3_nt: TGCAGCGTCCTTTCTTCAACTAATGAAAAACTGTTTTTT; cdr3_aa: CSVLSSTNEKLFF
v_call: TRBV6-5; clone_size: .; d_call: .; j_call: TRBJ1-2; cdr3_nt: TGTGCCAGCAGTTACTCCCCCGGGGAGCGGGATGGCTACACCTTC; cdr3_aa: CASSYSPGERDGYTF
v_call: TRBV19; clone_size: once; d_call: .; j_call: TRBJ2-7; cdr3_nt: TGTGCCAGTAGTAAACAGAACAATCACGAGCAGTACTTC; cdr3_aa: CASSKQNNHEQYF
v_call: TRBV18; clone_size: .; d_call: .; j_call: TRBJ2-7; cdr3_nt: TGTGCCAGCTCAGATCCCAGCTCCTACGAGCAGTACTTC; cdr3_aa: CASSDPSSYEQYF
v_call: TRBV27; clone_size: .; d_call: TRBD1; j_call: TRBJ2-7; cdr3_nt: TGTGCCAGCAGTTTATGGGGGACAGGGAACTACGAGCAGTACTTC; cdr3_aa: CASSLWGTGNYEQYF
v_call: TRBV4-3; clone_size: few; d_call: .; j_call: TRBJ1-1; cdr3_nt: TGCGCCAGCAGCCAAGCGCGTTCGGACACTGAAGCTTTCTTT; cdr3_aa: CASSQARSDTEAFF
v_call: TRBV7-6; clone_size: .; d_call: TRBD2; j_call: TRBJ2-7; cdr3_nt: TGTGCCAGCAGCTTAGTGGGACTAGCGGGAGTCAGCTCCTACGAGCAGTACTTC; cdr3_aa: CASSLVGLAGVSSYEQYF
v_call: TRBV5-1; clone_size: .; d_call: TRBD2; j_call: TRBJ2-7; cdr3_nt: TGCGCCAGCAGCTTGGCCTTAGCGGGGGGCGAGCAGTACTTC; cdr3_aa: CASSLALAGGEQYF
v_call: TRBV7-9; clone_size: few; d_call: .; j_call: TRBJ1-1; cdr3_nt: TGTGCCAGCTTTGAGAACTTTCGCACTGAAGCTTTCTTT; cdr3_aa: CASFENFRTEAFF
v_call: TRBV19; clone_size: .; d_call: .; j_call: TRBJ1-1; cdr3_nt: TGTGCCAGTACCCACAGCTCCCCCAGCGGAGCTTTCTTT; cdr3_aa: CASTHSSPSGAFF
v_call: TRBV7-2; clone_size: few; d_call: .; j_call: TRBJ2-3; cdr3_nt: TGTGCCAGCAGCTTAGTGGGCAGGGTGGCAGATACGCAGTATTTT; cdr3_aa: CASSLVGRVADTQYF
v_call: TRBV7-2; clone_size: .; d_call: .; j_call: TRBJ2-1; cdr3_nt: TGTGCCAGCAGCTCAAGCGCGAGAGAGCAGTTCTTC; cdr3_aa: CASSSSAREQFF
v_call: TRBV5-1; clone_size: .; d_call: TRBD1; j_call: TRBJ2-5; cdr3_nt: TGCGCCAGCAGCTTGGCCCCGGGACAGCAAGAGACCCAGTACTTC; cdr3_aa: CASSLAPGQQETQYF
v_call: TRBV4-3; clone_size: .; d_call: TRBD2; j_call: TRBJ2-7; cdr3_nt: TGCGCCAGCAGCCCATCGACTAGCGGTACCTACGAGCAGTACTTC; cdr3_aa: CASSPSTSGTYEQYF
v_call: TRBV5-5; clone_size: .; d_call: TRBD2; j_call: TRBJ2-1; cdr3_nt: TGTGCCAGCAGCTCAATAGCGGGAGCTTACAATGAGCAGTTCTTC; cdr3_aa: CASSSIAGAYNEQFF
v_call: TRBV9; clone_size: .; d_call: TRBD1; j_call: TRBJ1-6; cdr3_nt: TGTGCCAGCAGCCCACTAAGGGACAGCCATTCACCCCTCCACTTT; cdr3_aa: CASSPLRDSHSPLHF
v_call: TRBV4-1; clone_size: .; d_call: .; j_call: TRBJ2-7; cdr3_nt: TGCGCCAGCAGCTCCGATACCTACGAGCAGTACTTC; cdr3_aa: CASSSDTYEQYF